This is a list of T cell receptor beta chains from one sample in a study of PD-L1 blockade in urothelial cancer. Profiled with immunoSEQ multiplex PCR; TCRdb holds only in-frame clones, not every one. The sample carries 35,000 to 45,000 clones, about 93% recorded once. Sequencing used PBMCs, obtained around atezolizumab (anti-PD-L1) treatment. These receptors were obtained from a man between 65 and 85 years old with urothelial cancer. Each CDR3 is given with its conserved first and last residue.

cdr3_length,v_call,j_call,cdr3_aa
15,TRBV5-1,TRBJ1-2,CASSLAGQSFYGYTF
16,TRBV2,TRBJ2-5,CASRRDLAGLRETQYF
16,TRBV18,TRBJ2-7,CASSGSIGGRVYEQYF
14,TRBV7-9,TRBJ1-1,CASSLAGDRTEAFF
13,TRBV6-1,TRBJ2-5,CASSGGQRETQYF
13,TRBV5-1,TRBJ2-1,CASNENGLAQQFF
15,TRBV28,TRBJ2-7,CASSGRGAGGYEQYF
15,TRBV5-1,TRBJ2-1,CASSLEVLADNEQFF
14,TRBV15,.,CATSRTGDSNEQYF
16,TRBV27,TRBJ2-1,CASSSPRLAKYNEQFF
16,TRBV18,TRBJ2-2,CASSPSLEQNTGELFF
16,TRBV6-6,TRBJ2-1,CASSYPTSGGYNEQFF
13,TRBV28,TRBJ2-7,CASSFGGGYEQYF
14,TRBV7-8,TRBJ2-3,CASSLFGHTDTQYF
15,TRBV7-6,TRBJ2-7,CASSLTSGRQDEQYF
16,TRBV28,TRBJ1-1,CASRGAGGPLNTEAFF
14,TRBV5-4,TRBJ2-1,CASSVDGGVGEQFF
14,TRBV2,TRBJ2-7,CASSFRGPGYEQYF
14,TRBV27,TRBJ2-7,CATCPGPGVYEQYF
16,TRBV5-1,TRBJ2-1,CASSSGLGTSGIEQFF
15,TRBV28,TRBJ1-2,CASSLPGQGNYGYTF
15,TRBV6-1,TRBJ1-1,CASRATGAMNTEAFF
16,TRBV11-2,TRBJ2-1,CASSLGASGRLDEQFF
15,TRBV7-9,TRBJ2-1,CASSSKKDTYNEQFF
14,TRBV6-5,TRBJ2-7,CASSYSTSVYEQYF
16,TRBV18,TRBJ2-3,CASSPGVAGDSDTQYF
15,TRBV5-4,TRBJ2-3,CASSLDYTSTDTQYF
13,TRBV7-7,TRBJ2-1,CASSLLRGNEQFF
15,TRBV5-1,TRBJ2-2,CASSLDGQLTGELFF
15,TRBV29-1,TRBJ2-3,CSVAGGRVSTDTQYF
13,TRBV7-3,TRBJ2-1,CASSATSGSFEFF
14,TRBV7-6,TRBJ2-3,CASSFGQFTDTQYF
13,TRBV5-4,TRBJ1-5,CASSFGGNQPQHF
19,TRBV5-3,TRBJ2-1,CARSLELGRGGSSYNEQFF
11,TRBV20-1,TRBJ2-3,CSASLPDTQYF
14,TRBV6-5,TRBJ1-2,CASSYSSGLYGYTF
12,TRBV6-5,TRBJ1-1,CASSYSTSEAFF
15,TRBV5-1,TRBJ2-2,CASSHTTGNTGELFF
16,TRBV19,TRBJ2-2,CASSKGQGANTGELFF
14,TRBV6-1,TRBJ2-2,CASKREGDTGELFF
14,TRBV5-4,TRBJ1-3,CASSPGQRADTIYF
12,TRBV7-6,TRBJ2-7,CASSLEASEQYF
17,TRBV5-1,TRBJ2-5,CASSLRTSGRAEETQYF
12,TRBV18,TRBJ1-1,CASSPMNTEAFF
14,TRBV27,TRBJ1-1,CASSLSSWNTEAFF
17,TRBV4-1,TRBJ2-3,CASSQGPPAGSKDTQYF
14,TRBV28,TRBJ1-4,CASSSGATNEKLFF